This T cell receptor (beta chain) appears in the sequencing data of a study of naive and memory T cell subsets. Overall study results and limits: Over 95% of naive TCR sequences appeared only once after error correction, unlike memory subsets. Naive repertoires, especially CD8, held a few larger clonotypes, possibly memory cells re-expressing CD45RA.

On this clonotype itself: What it recognizes is unknown.

Germline V lookup: CDR1 MGHRA, CDR2 YSYEKL. The CDR3 runs 18 residues. Trimming took 0 bases from V and 10 from J, leaving 22 bases between them. Both TRBC1 and TRBC2 were covered by a beta constant-region primer of two equimolar oligonucleotides. Nested alpha and beta constant-region primers with the SP2 primer drove four PCR rounds on ligated cDNA. TCRdb re-derived calls from the UMI-ligation and nested PCR reads in MiXCR, one entry per CDR3 protein. The table has 150,000 or so distinct CDR3 sequences, under 25% seen once. This TCR came from a human donor in good health. Sequences were obtained from naive CD4+ T cells from blood. The rearrangement links TRBV4-1 to TRBJ1-6, with D perhaps TRBD1 (5 bases). The CDR3 nucleotides are TGCGCCAGCAGCCAAGATAGCCCCGGGCAGGGAGACAGATCACCCCTCCACTTT. The encoded protein is CASSQDSPGQGDRSPLHF.